Listed below are T cell receptor beta chains from one sample, sequenced in a study of blood T cells in healthy people across ages. TCRdb ran MiXCR on the 5' RACE reads and lists one entry per CDR3 protein. The data show about 1.8 million distinct CDR3 sequences, around half seen once. Sequenced sample: blood. These receptors came from a woman aged 40 to 50 in good health. The CDR3 runs from the conserved cysteine through the conserved F or W. Each record gives: CDR3 DNA, CDR3 protein, clone size, J gene, D gene, V gene. D genes are given only for firm matches. Only part of the rows carry a size: once, few, many, or a class if the clone is expanded.

DNA: TGTGCCAGCAGTTCAACAACGCCGACAGGTTTCAATCAGCCCCAGCATTTT
CDR3: CASSSTTPTGFNQPQHF
size: NA
J: TRBJ1-5
D: NA
V: TRBV7-9

DNA: TGTGCCGGCTTGACAATGACTAATGAAAAACTGTTTTTT
CDR3: CAGLTMTNEKLFF
size: NA
J: TRBJ1-4
D: NA
V: TRBV2

DNA: TGTGCCAGCAGCCCTCGGACAGGGCAAAGCTCCTACAATGAGCAGTTCTTC
CDR3: CASSPRTGQSSYNEQFF
size: NA
J: TRBJ2-1
D: TRBD1
V: TRBV7-2

DNA: TGTGCCAGCAGCAAGACAGGGATTGAGACCCAGTACTTC
CDR3: CASSKTGIETQYF
size: few
J: TRBJ2-5
D: TRBD1
V: TRBV12-3/TRBV12-4

DNA: TGTGCCAGCAGTTCATACAGGGGCACCTACGAGCAGTACTTC
CDR3: CASSSYRGTYEQYF
size: NA
J: TRBJ2-7
D: TRBD1
V: TRBV27

DNA: TGTGCCAGCAGCCCCCGCGTCAGCGGGCTCGATGAGCAGTTCTTC
CDR3: CASSPRVSGLDEQFF
size: NA
J: TRBJ2-1
D: NA
V: TRBV7-9

DNA: TGCGCCAGCAGCCAAGCGGGAAATACGCAGTATTTT
CDR3: CASSQAGNTQYF
size: NA
J: TRBJ2-3
D: NA
V: TRBV4-1

DNA: TGTGCCAGCAGTCACGGGGGGCTTTCCTACGAGCAGTACTTC
CDR3: CASSHGGLSYEQYF
size: NA
J: TRBJ2-7
D: NA
V: TRBV6-6

DNA: TGCAGCGTTGAGGCGGGGGGTTACTATGGCTACACCTTC
CDR3: CSVEAGGYYGYTF
size: NA
J: TRBJ1-2
D: NA
V: TRBV29-1

DNA: TGTGCCAGCAGCTTAGCGAAGGGAGGGCAGGGCGTCTCTTGGGAGCAGTACTTC
CDR3: CASSLAKGGQGVSWEQYF
size: NA
J: TRBJ2-7
D: TRBD2
V: TRBV7-8

DNA: TGTGCCAGCAGCCAAGTCGGGGGACAGGGGAACGAGCAGTACTTC
CDR3: CASSQVGGQGNEQYF
size: few
J: TRBJ2-7
D: TRBD1
V: TRBV4-2

DNA: TGCGCCAGCAGCCAAGTGGGCGATACAATGACGCAGTTCTTC
CDR3: CASSQVGDTMTQFF
size: NA
J: TRBJ2-1
D: NA
V: TRBV4-3

DNA: TGCAGTGCTACCGACGACACGACCTACGAGCAGTACTTC
CDR3: CSATDDTTYEQYF
size: few
J: TRBJ2-7
D: NA
V: TRBV20-1

DNA: TGTGCCAGCAGTTTGTACGCTAGTGGCTACACCTTC
CDR3: CASSLYASGYTF
size: NA
J: TRBJ1-2
D: NA
V: TRBV12-3/TRBV12-4

DNA: TGTGCCAGCAGCAAGGACAGGGCGTCCAAAAACATTCAGTACTTC
CDR3: CASSKDRASKNIQYF
size: few
J: TRBJ2-4
D: TRBD1
V: TRBV6-5

DNA: TGCAGTGCTACCCCGACTAGCGGGGGGGCTAGCGATGAGCAGTTCTTC
CDR3: CSATPTSGGASDEQFF
size: NA
J: TRBJ2-1
D: TRBD2
V: TRBV20-1

DNA: TGTGCCAGCAGCCATCACCACCGGGGGAGGGGAGATACGCAGTATTTT
CDR3: CASSHHHRGRGDTQYF
size: NA
J: TRBJ2-3
D: TRBD2
V: TRBV4-2

DNA: TGTGCCAGCAGTTCATCCGGGACAGGCTCTTATCACTATGGCTACACCTTC
CDR3: CASSSSGTGSYHYGYTF
size: NA
J: TRBJ1-2
D: TRBD1
V: TRBV28

DNA: TGCAGTGCTAGATCGATAGTCGGCTCCTACAATGAGCAGTTCTTC
CDR3: CSARSIVGSYNEQFF
size: NA
J: TRBJ2-1
D: NA
V: TRBV20-1

DNA: TGCAGTGCTAGAGATGGGGGGGCCCTAGATACGCAGTATTTT
CDR3: CSARDGGALDTQYF
size: few
J: TRBJ2-3
D: NA
V: TRBV20-1

DNA: TGTGCCAGCAGTGCCCTTGGGCCCCTGCAGGAAAAACTGTTTTTT
CDR3: CASSALGPLQEKLFF
size: few
J: TRBJ1-4
D: NA
V: TRBV6-5

DNA: TGCAGTGCTAGCCCTCTACACAACCAAGAGACCCAGTACTTC
CDR3: CSASPLHNQETQYF
size: NA
J: TRBJ2-5
D: NA
V: TRBV20-1

DNA: TGTGCCAGCAGTTTATGGGGTGCCGATGAGCAGTACTTC
CDR3: CASSLWGADEQYF
size: NA
J: TRBJ2-5
D: NA
V: TRBV12-3/TRBV12-4

DNA: TGTGCCAGCAGTTTCCGTAGCGGGGGGCTTTCCTACGAGCAGTACTTC
CDR3: CASSFRSGGLSYEQYF
size: NA
J: TRBJ2-7
D: TRBD2
V: TRBV27

DNA: TGCGCCAGCAGTTTCGGTGGGACTCAACAAGAGACCCAGTACTTC
CDR3: CASSFGGTQQETQYF
size: NA
J: TRBJ2-5
D: NA
V: TRBV5-1